Listed below are T cell receptor beta chains from one sample, sequenced in a study of T cell repertoires in cytomegalovirus infection. TCRdb independently ran MiXCR on the reads; one entry per CDR3 protein. The sample includes hundreds of thousands of distinct CDR3 sequences, roughly 36% of them seen just once. The sample taken for sequencing was PBMCs. Receptors originate from a human donor in good health (CMV status not recorded). Some clones in this sample may be carry-over from other donors' samples. The CDR3 runs from the conserved cysteine through the conserved F or W. The D gene is left open where the match is weak. The size field is filled for only some rows; it gives once, few, many or a size class.

J: TRBJ2-2; size: -; V: TRBV4-2; D: -; DNA: TGTGCCAGCAGCCAACTGGGGGTGTACACCGGGGAGCTGTTTTTT; CDR3: CASSQLGVYTGELFF
J: TRBJ1-1; size: few; V: TRBV12-3/TRBV12-4; D: -; DNA: TGTGCCAGCAGTATGGGGGGAATCACTGAAGCTTTCTTT; CDR3: CASSMGGITEAFF
J: TRBJ2-2; size: -; V: TRBV5-1; D: TRBD2; DNA: TGCGCCAGCAGCCCCACAGGTGGAGTGGAGAGGACTAGCGGGAGCACCGGGGAGCTGTTTTTT; CDR3: CASSPTGGVERTSGSTGELFF
J: TRBJ2-4; size: -; V: TRBV27; D: -; DNA: TGTGCCAGCAGTTTAACAGTGGCGGAGCTGAAAAACATTCAGTACTTC; CDR3: CASSLTVAELKNIQYF
J: TRBJ1-5; size: many; V: TRBV7-2; D: -; DNA: TGTGCCAGCAGCGCAGGCGGCGGGAGCAATCAGCCCCAGCATTTT; CDR3: CASSAGGGSNQPQHF
J: TRBJ2-5; size: -; V: TRBV20-1; D: TRBD2; DNA: TGCAGTGCTAGAGTAACTAGCGGGGGCCCCTCTCAAGAGACCCAGTACTTC; CDR3: CSARVTSGGPSQETQYF
J: TRBJ2-7; size: many; V: TRBV7-2; D: -; DNA: TGTGCCAGCAGCTTAAGTGTCTCCAGCATCGAGCAGTACTTC; CDR3: CASSLSVSSIEQYF
J: TRBJ1-1; size: -; V: TRBV30; D: -; DNA: TGTGCCTGGGCCTCTCCCGCGTGGATCCCGAGCACTGAAGCTTTCTTT; CDR3: CAWASPAWIPSTEAFF
J: TRBJ2-7; size: -; V: TRBV28; D: TRBD1; DNA: TGTGCCAGCAGTGAGACAGGGGTCTCCTACGAGCAGTACTTC; CDR3: CASSETGVSYEQYF
J: TRBJ2-7; size: many; V: TRBV7-9; D: -; DNA: TGTGCCAGCAGCTTCCCGGGCTCCTACGAGCAGTACTTC; CDR3: CASSFPGSYEQYF
J: TRBJ2-1; size: few; V: TRBV20-1; D: -; DNA: TGCAGTGCCGGAGGTGGTGAGCAGTTCTTC; CDR3: CSAGGGEQFF
J: TRBJ1-2; size: -; V: TRBV20-1; D: TRBD1; DNA: TGCAGTGCTGGGAGGACAGGTTGTGGCTACACCTTC; CDR3: CSAGRTGCGYTF
J: TRBJ1-1; size: few; V: TRBV12-3/TRBV12-4; D: -; DNA: TGTGCCAGCAGTTTACTACGAGGGACCGCGGGAACTGAAGCTTTCTTT; CDR3: CASSLLRGTAGTEAFF
J: TRBJ1-1; size: -; V: TRBV2; D: TRBD1; DNA: TGTGCCAGCAGTACGCCGGGACAGCCCTTCATGAACACTGAAGCTTTCTTT; CDR3: CASSTPGQPFMNTEAFF
J: TRBJ2-7; size: -; V: TRBV25-1; D: TRBD1; DNA: TGTGCCAGCAGTGAAGGGACAGGGGTTCCCTACGAGCAGTACTTC; CDR3: CASSEGTGVPYEQYF
J: TRBJ2-7; size: -; V: TRBV28; D: -; DNA: TGTGCCACCCGGGACAACCCCTACGAGCAGTACTTC; CDR3: CATRDNPYEQYF
J: TRBJ2-1; size: -; V: TRBV6-5; D: TRBD2; DNA: TGTGCCAGCAGAAGACTAGCGACCTACAATGAGCAGTTCTTC; CDR3: CASRRLATYNEQFF
J: TRBJ2-2; size: few; V: TRBV29-1; D: TRBD1; DNA: TGCAGCGTTGAAGCCGGGACAGGGCCTCCCGGGGAGCTGTTTTTT; CDR3: CSVEAGTGPPGELFF
J: TRBJ2-3; size: few; V: TRBV2; D: -; DNA: TGTGCCAGCAGGTTTGCGAGCACAGATACGCAGTATTTT; CDR3: CASRFASTDTQYF
J: TRBJ1-1; size: -; V: TRBV5-1; D: -; DNA: TGCGCCAGCAGCTTGGGCCGGGGCCGAGAGGCAGCTTTCTTT; CDR3: CASSLGRGREAAFF
J: TRBJ1-4; size: -; V: TRBV6-2/TRBV6-3; D: -; DNA: TGTGCCAGCAGCTACCACCCAGGGGTCATTAATGAAAAACTGTTTTTT; CDR3: CASSYHPGVINEKLFF
J: TRBJ1-2; size: -; V: TRBV6-2/TRBV6-3; D: TRBD1; DNA: TGTGCCAGCAGTACTAACAGGGGCGGCTACACCTTC; CDR3: CASSTNRGGYTF
J: TRBJ2-1; size: -; V: TRBV7-9; D: -; DNA: TGTGCCAGCACCCTGGGGACAGGGACTAGAAGTGAGCAGTTCTTC; CDR3: CASTLGTGTRSEQFF
J: TRBJ2-7; size: few; V: TRBV19; D: TRBD2; DNA: TGTGCCAGTACTATGGGAGGGAATCCCTACGAGCAGTACTTC; CDR3: CASTMGGNPYEQYF
J: TRBJ2-1; size: few; V: TRBV28; D: -; DNA: TGTGCCAGCAGTTTAGGCAGAGGGATCGATGAGCAGTTCTTC; CDR3: CASSLGRGIDEQFF
J: TRBJ1-1; size: many; V: TRBV7-2; D: TRBD1; DNA: TGTGCCAGCAGCTCCATGGGGGCTACGGGACAGGGGTGGACTGAAGCTTTCTTT; CDR3: CASSSMGATGQGWTEAFF
J: TRBJ1-3; size: -; V: TRBV7-2; D: -; DNA: TGTGCCAGCAGCTTGGCAGACTCTGGAAACACCATATATTTT; CDR3: CASSLADSGNTIYF
J: TRBJ1-6; size: once; V: TRBV5-1; D: -; DNA: TGCGCCAGCAGCCCCCTCGGGGCTCCTTCGAATTCACCCCTCCACTTT; CDR3: CASSPLGAPSNSPLHF
J: TRBJ2-3; size: -; V: TRBV5-1; D: -; DNA: TGCGCCAGCAGTGATCGGACCGTGGGCGATACGCAGTATTTT; CDR3: CASSDRTVGDTQYF
J: TRBJ1-5; size: -; V: TRBV7-2; D: -; DNA: TGTGCCAGCAGCTCAGGCCCCCAGCCCCAGCATTTT; CDR3: CASSSGPQPQHF
J: TRBJ2-7; size: few; V: TRBV11-2; D: TRBD2; DNA: TGTGCCAGCAGTTGGAGCGGGGGGAGCTCCTACGAGCAGTACTTC; CDR3: CASSWSGGSSYEQYF
J: TRBJ2-1; size: -; V: TRBV7-9; D: -; DNA: TGTGACAGCAGCTTAAAAGTTCTACCCTACAATGAGCAGTTCTTC; CDR3: CDSSLKVLPYNEQFF
J: TRBJ2-3; size: -; V: TRBV20-1; D: TRBD2; DNA: TGCAGTGCTAGGGCCAGACTAGCGGGAGTCGGAGATACGCAGTATTTT; CDR3: CSARARLAGVGDTQYF